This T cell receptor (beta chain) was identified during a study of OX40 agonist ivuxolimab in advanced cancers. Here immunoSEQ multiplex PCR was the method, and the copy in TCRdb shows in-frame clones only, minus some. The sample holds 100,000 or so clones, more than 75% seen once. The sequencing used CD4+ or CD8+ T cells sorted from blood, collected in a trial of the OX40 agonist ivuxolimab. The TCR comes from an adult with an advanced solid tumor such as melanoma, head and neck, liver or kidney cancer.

The DNA for the CDR3 is TGTGCCAGCAGACCCCCGGGACAGGGGGCAAATGAGCAGTTCTTC. Translating gives CASRPPGQGANEQFF. The chain carries TRBV6-1 and TRBJ2-1; 12 nucleotides match TRBD1. This CDR3 is built from 15 residues. Germline-derived CDR1 and CDR2 are MNHNS and SASEGT. V was clipped by 6 bases and J by 7 bases; unmatched bases: 7.